The clone carrying this T cell receptor (beta chain) has a count of ten or more. No conserved phenylalanine or tryptophan ends this CDR3, so it is likely a read error. These data belong to a study of Graves' ophthalmopathy and Graves' hyperthyroidism. This CDR3 contains 12 residues. Germline CDR1 is SNHLY and CDR2 is FYNNEI. Trimming stripped 4 bases from V and 7 bases from J, with 10 bases between. TCR beta CDR3 regions were amplified from RNA transcripts. First-round RT-PCR with HTBI primers preceded a second-round multiplex PCR. TCRdb independently ran MiXCR on the multiplex PCR reads; one entry per CDR3 protein. Of 300,000 to 450,000 distinct CDR3 sequences listed, approximately 18% are singletons. Hyperthyroidism showing no ophthalmopathy within 18 months of follow-up was stable. PBMCs were isolated from a 10 ml sample of fresh peripheral blood.

The receptor's source is an adult woman with stable Graves' hyperthyroidism. J is TRBJ1-2 and V is TRBV2; D remains ambiguous. The sequenced material came from peripheral blood. CDR3 nucleotide sequence: TGTGCCAGCAGTGCATTACCCAGTGGCTACACCCTC. Translated: CASSALPSGYTL.